This T cell receptor (beta chain) was identified during a study of T cells in Graves' hyperthyroidism and ophthalmopathy. This clonotype has a count of ten or more. J gave up 3 bases and V 7 bases, and 6 bases lay outside the gene matches. This CDR3 region has 13 residues. RNA transcripts yielded amplified TCR beta CDR3 regions. The HTBI set primed first-round TCR CDR3 RT-PCR. TCRdb processed the multiplex PCR reads anew with MiXCR; each CDR3 protein has one entry. The data show under 350,000 distinct CDR3 sequences, roughly 20% seen once. Sequencing was carried out using blood. This chain links TRBV12-3 or TRBV12-4 with TRBJ2-7; TRBD1 matches at 7 bases. The TCR originated in a woman aged 45-60 years with Graves' hyperthyroidism. CDR3 residues: CASMNTGDYEQYF. The CDR3 DNA reads as TGTGCCAGCATGAATACAGGGGACTACGAGCAGTACTTC.